Below, 19 T cell receptor beta chains from the same sample are listed, as sequenced in a study of blood T cell repertoires in COVID-19. TCRdb's table, derived via immunoSEQ multiplex PCR, lists solely in-frame clones and lacks some. Among some 130,000 clones, roughly 90% were seen once, and the ten largest hold more than 2%. Input material: peripheral blood. These TCRs come from a man in his sixties or seventies with active COVID-19.

The count of this clone is one. The J gene is TRBJ1-2, the V gene TRBV28; no clear D. Germline loops: CDR1 MDHEN, CDR2 SYDVKM. Trimming left V 6 bases short and J 5 bases short, with 16 bases between. The CDR3 consists of 14 residues. CDR3 DNA: TGTGCCAGCAGGCTACCACAGTCGAATTATGGCTACACCTTC. The encoded protein is CASRLPQSNYGYTF.

CDR3 sequence reads: CASSRTAGGADTQYF. DNA for the CDR3: TGTGCCAGCAGCCGGACGGCGGGAGGTGCAGATACGCAGTATTTT. The chain couples TRBV6-5 to TRBJ2-3, with 8 bases that match TRBD2. Germline V CDR1 and CDR2: MNHEY, SVGAGI. Unmatched junction bases numbered 9, after V lost 6 bases and J lost 4 bases. The CDR3 loop spans 15 amino acids.

The chain combines TRBV4-3 with TRBJ1-6, with D perhaps matching TRBD1 (5 bases). Germline V gene sequence: CDR1 LGHNA, CDR2 YSLEER. Trimming took 0 bases from V and 14 from J, leaving 11 bases between them. The CDR3 loop spans 13 amino acids. The CDR3 DNA reads as TGCGCCAGCAGCCAAGATATAGGGGCGACCCTCCACTTT. Protein sequence: CASSQDIGATLHF.

The chain couples TRBV6-5 to TRBJ2-1; 7 nucleotides line up with TRBD1. Trimming took 5 bases from V and 7 from J; bases not matched to a gene: 8. Germline values: CDR1 MNHEY, CDR2 SVGAGI. The CDR3 runs to 14 residues. The CDR3 DNA follows: TGTGCCAGCAGTCTGCAGGGACAGACAAATGAGCAGTTCTTC. Its protein is CASSLQGQTNEQFF.

J is TRBJ2-3 and V is TRBV28, with D hard to call. Germline V gene data show CDR1 as MDHEN and CDR2 as SYDVKM. The CDR3 is 12 residues long. Trimming stripped 3 bases from V and 6 bases from J, with 7 bases between. DNA for the CDR3: TGTGCCAGCAGTTTCTCCTCGGATACGCAGTATTTT. Residues: CASSFSSDTQYF.

This clone showed up just once. The chain carries TRBV27 and TRBJ2-7; 13 bases are a match to TRBD2. This CDR3 region has 18 residues. After removal of 5 bases from V and 7 bases from J, the junction contained 17 bases not matched to a gene. In germline, CDR1 is MNHEY, CDR2 SMNVEV (reference sequence). The CDR3 DNA is TGTGCCAGCAGTCCACGGGGACTAGCGGGGAGGAGGGTGTGGGAGCAGTACTTC. Encoded protein: CASSPRGLAGRRVWEQYF.

This rearrangement joins TRBV28 to TRBJ2-7; the match to TRBD2 covers 7 bases. The ends lost 7 bases at V and 0 bases at J; junction bases unmatched: 12. The CDR3 covers 16 residues. The germline gives CDR1 MDHEN, CDR2 SYDVKM. The CDR3 is CASTGAGPRSSYEQYF. The CDR3 DNA sequence: TGTGCCAGCACAGGAGCGGGACCGAGGAGCTCCTACGAGCAGTACTTC.

The chain is built from TRBV28 and TRBJ1-1; TRBD1 matches at 7 bases. The CDR3 has 15 residues. Germline V CDR1 and CDR2: MDHEN, SYDVKM. Trimming at V came to 5 bases and at J to 5 bases, leaving 11 bases not matched to a gene. The CDR3 DNA reads as TGTGCCAGCAGTCCCCGACAGGGATCGTGGACTGAAGCTTTCTTT. This sequence encodes CASSPRQGSWTEAFF. The full variable domain, rest sourced from reference TRBV28 and TRBJ1-1, is DVKVTQSSRYLVKRTGEKVFLECVQDMDHENMFWYRQDPGLGLRLIYFSYDVKMKEKGDIPEGYSVSREKKERFSLILESASTNQTSMYLCASSPRQGSWTEAFFGQGTRLTVV.

DNA for the CDR3: TGTGCCAGCAGCCCCTTTAGCGCTTACAATGAGCAGTTCTTC. This translates into CASSPFSAYNEQFF. The gene calls are TRBV7-2 and TRBJ2-1; weak D call: TRBD2 (5 bases). Germline values: CDR1 SGHTA, CDR2 FQGNSA. V was cut by 5 bases and J by 4 bases, with 12 bases left in between. The CDR3 is made up of 14 amino acids.

V gene TRBV7-9 combines with J gene TRBJ1-4; D is possibly TRBD1 (5 bases). Germline V gene sequence: CDR1 SEHNR, CDR2 FQNEAQ (reference sequence). With 5 bases removed from V and 8 bases from J, the gap between germline ends came to 12 bases. The CDR3 is 13 residues long. CDR3 region: CASSARQGEKLFF. CDR3 nucleotides: TGTGCCAGCAGCGCCCGGCAGGGCGAAAAACTGTTTTTT.

This clone was seen only once. This sequence joins TRBV24-1 and TRBJ2-1; 9 positions agree with TRBD2. Losses at the gene ends were 4 bases for V and 6 bases for J; bases not matched to a gene: 9. The germline V gene has CDR1 KGHDR and CDR2 SFDVKD. This CDR3 contains 16 residues. CDR3 in amino acids: CATSDPLAGGPNEQFF. The CDR3 DNA follows: TGTGCCACCAGTGACCCACTAGCGGGCGGCCCCAATGAGCAGTTCTTC.

The chain is built from TRBV5-6 and TRBJ2-7; 7 bases fit TRBD1. Germline CDR1 reads SGHDT; CDR2 reads YYEEEE. With V trimmed by 0 bases and J by 7 bases, 7 bases remained unmatched. This CDR3 spans 14 amino acids. The CDR3 sequence is CASSLGQGVGEQYF. Written as DNA, the CDR3 is TGTGCCAGCAGCTTGGGACAGGGAGTCGGGGAGCAGTACTTC.

The genes are TRBV7-2 and TRBJ1-6; no clear D. The CDR3 loop spans 14 amino acids. Germline V gene data show CDR1 as SGHTA and CDR2 as FQGNSA. The V and J ends lost 4 bases and 14 bases respectively, with 18 bases between them. The DNA for the CDR3 is TGTGCCAGCAGCTCTAGTTTACCTAGATCGGCCCTCCACTTT. Its protein product is CASSSSLPRSALHF.

J is TRBJ1-5 and V is TRBV18, with 7 bases lining up with TRBD1. With V trimmed by 0 bases and J by 2 bases, 4 bases remained unmatched. The CDR3 spans 16 residues. The germline V gene has CDR1 KGHSH and CDR2 LQKENI. The CDR3 protein is CASSPPGQGGNQPQHF. Written as DNA, the CDR3 is TGTGCCAGCTCACCACCGGGGCAGGGGGGCAATCAGCCCCAGCATTTT.

CDR3 in amino acids: CASRGRGSNTEAFF. CDR3 DNA: TGTGCCAGCAGGGGGCGGGGGTCGAACACTGAAGCTTTCTTT. This chain uses TRBV6-5 with TRBJ1-1; a possible D gene is TRBD1 (5 bases). This CDR3 contains 14 residues. Trimming took 6 bases from V and 1 from J, leaving 12 bases between them. Germline CDR1 and CDR2: MNHEY and SVGAGI.

This chain joins TRBV6-5 and TRBJ1-5; TRBD1 matches at 9 bases. V shed 8 bases, J shed 5 bases, and the junction held 4 bases outside the gene matches. The CDR3 has 13 amino acids. Looked up from germline, CDR1 is MNHEY and CDR2 is SVGAGI. This CDR3 is CASGQGYYQPQHF. CDR3 nucleotide sequence: TGTGCCAGCGGACAGGGGTATTATCAGCCCCAGCATTTT.

With regard to this clone: The junction departs from the called germline gene at one end, perhaps through a read error. The CDR3 DNA is TGTGCTAGCAGCCCTTCTCCTAGCGGGAAAGAGACCCAGTACTTC. Translating gives CASSPSPSGKETQYF. The chain recombines TRBV7-7 with TRBJ2-5; 9 positions agree with TRBD2. From germline, CDR1 is SSHAT and CDR2 FNYEAQ (reference sequence). The CDR3 contains 15 residues.

The gene calls are TRBV2 and TRBJ1-1; perhaps TRBD1 as D (5 bases). Deletions cut 6 bases from V and 1 base from J, with 15 bases between. The CDR3 contains 15 residues. The germline gives CDR1 SNHLY, CDR2 FYNNEI. The CDR3 protein is CASSFQGVENTEAFF. Here the CDR3 DNA reads TGTGCCAGCAGCTTCCAAGGGGTTGAGAACACTGAAGCTTTCTTT.

The chain joins TRBV7-9 to TRBJ2-3; tentative D call: TRBD1 (6 bases). Trimming removed 2 bases at V and 6 bases at J, with 9 bases between. Germline V CDR1 and CDR2: SEHNR, FQNEAQ (reference sequence). The length of the CDR3 is 13 residues. CDR3 DNA sequence: TGTGCCAGCAGCTTAAGGGGGATGGATACGCAGTATTTT. This encodes CASSLRGMDTQYF.